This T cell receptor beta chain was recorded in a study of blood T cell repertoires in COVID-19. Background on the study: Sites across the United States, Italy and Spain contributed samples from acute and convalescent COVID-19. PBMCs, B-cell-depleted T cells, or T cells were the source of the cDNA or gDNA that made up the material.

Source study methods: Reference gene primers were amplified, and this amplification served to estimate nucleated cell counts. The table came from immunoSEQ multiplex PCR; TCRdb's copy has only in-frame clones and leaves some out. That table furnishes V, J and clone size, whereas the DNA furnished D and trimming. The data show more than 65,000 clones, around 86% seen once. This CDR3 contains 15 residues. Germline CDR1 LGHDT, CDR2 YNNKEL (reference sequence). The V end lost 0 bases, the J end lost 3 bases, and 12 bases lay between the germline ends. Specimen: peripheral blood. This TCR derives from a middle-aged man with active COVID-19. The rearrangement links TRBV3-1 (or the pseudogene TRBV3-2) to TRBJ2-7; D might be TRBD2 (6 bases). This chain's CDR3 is CASSQDRLASYEQYF. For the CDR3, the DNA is TGTGCCAGCAGCCAAGATAGGCTAGCGAGCTACGAGCAGTACTTC.